This TCR beta chain was identified in a study of cytomegalovirus exposure and HLA in healthy donors. This CDR3 has 15 residues. V lost 2 bases, J lost 4 bases, and 2 bases stayed unmatched. In germline, CDR1 is SGHDT, CDR2 YYEEEE. The PCR made use of 60 Vbeta and 13 Jbeta primers. This table comes from immunoSEQ multiplex PCR, and its TCRdb copy is limited to in-frame clones, with some not included. The sample lists over 50,000 clones; approximately 80% were seen once. The sequence derives from a man aged 40-50 years in good health and CMV-seronegative. The sequenced sample consisted of PBMCs. The chain links TRBV5-6 to TRBJ2-2, with 10 positions matching TRBD1. As DNA, the CDR3 is TGTGCCAGCAGCTTTGGGACAGGGGTCACCGGGGAGCTGTTTTTT. It codes for CASSFGTGVTGELFF.